This T cell receptor (beta chain) was captured by sequencing in a study of lymphopenia after photon versus proton radiotherapy. Study-level results: Only patients who died were analyzed for survival; proton advantage is unproven. Proton therapy kept repertoires fairly stable, unlike photons, which gained effector/memory cells. A bigger post-nadir fall in TCR diversity correlated inversely with survival time in deceased patients.

Only in-frame clones appear in the TCRdb table, and some are missing; sequencing was by immunoSEQ multiplex PCR. The data show roughly 57,000 clones, 80% to 90% seen once. Comment on this clone: Its matching antigen is unknown.

V lost 1 base to trimming and J lost 2 bases, with 2 bases between them. Germline lookup yields CDR1 MNHEY and CDR2 SMNVEV (reference sequence). This CDR3 has 13 amino acids. The sample here was peripheral blood, taken from a patient treated with photon-based radiotherapy. The chain joins TRBV27 to TRBJ1-4; D uncertain. The clonotype comes from a man aged 50 to 59 with gastric cancer. Here the CDR3 DNA reads TGTGCCAGCAGTTTATTTACTAATGAAAAACTGTTTTTT. Translating gives CASSLFTNEKLFF. The full variable domain, completed using reference TRBV27 and TRBJ1-4, is EAQVTQNPRYLITVTGKKLTVTCSQNMNHEYMSWYRQDPGLGLRQIYYSMNVEVTDKGDVPEGYKVSRKEKRNFPLILESPSPNQTSLYFCASSLFTNEKLFFGSGTQLSVL.